This T cell receptor beta chain was sequenced for a study of blood T cell repertoires in COVID-19. Across the study: The cDNA or gDNA used as material had been derived from T cells, B-cell-depleted T cells, or PBMCs.

The germline CDR1 and CDR2 sequences are SGDLS and YYNGEE. Trimming cost V 1 base and J 5 bases; bases outside gene matches: 5. The CDR3 length is 15 residues. The authors' processing: For nucleated cells, counts were estimated from reference gene primer amplification. The repertoire was sequenced with immunoSEQ multiplex PCR; TCRdb's copy has only in-frame clones and lacks some. V and J calls and clone size are those listed in that table; D and trimming were worked out from the DNA. Here the sample spans about 90,000 clones, roughly 72% being singletons. The source is a man aged 70 or older with acute or convalescent COVID-19. Sequenced: peripheral blood. The chain recombines TRBV9 with TRBJ2-2, with 7 bases fitting TRBD1. The DNA of the CDR3 is TGTGCCAGCAGCGTATGGGACAGAGGGACCGGGGAGCTGTTTTTT. Translating gives CASSVWDRGTGELFF.